Each of the 12 T cell receptor beta chains below was sequenced from the same sample in a study of shared clonotypes between healthy human individuals. Using immunoSEQ multiplex PCR, the repertoire was profiled, and TCRdb retains in-frame clones only, with some absent. The profile shows some 2.4 million clones, approximately 93% of them singletons. Sequencing was carried out using naive CD4+ T cells from PBMCs. As for subset: CD45RA+ positively selected. The receptors come from a man in his late teens or twenties in good health. Some clones in this sample may be carry-over from other donors' samples.

V and J are TRBV11-3 and TRBJ1-5; weak D call: TRBD1 (5 bases). Germline V CDR1 and CDR2: SGHNT, YENEEA. This CDR3 comprises 19 residues. V gave up 4 bases and J gave up 1 base, with 23 bases separating them. The CDR3 coding sequence is TGTGCCAGCAGCTCCCCAGGGAGGCCGTTTGCAGCGAGCAATCAGCCCCAGCATTTT. Amino acid sequence: CASSSPGRPFAASNQPQHF.

This clone came up once. V is TRBV7-2 and J is TRBJ2-5, with 8 bases aligning to TRBD2. This CDR3 contains 15 residues. The ends lost 4 bases at V and 4 bases at J; junction bases unmatched: 8. Per the germline V gene, CDR1 is SGHTA and CDR2 is FQGNSA. CDR3 residues: CASSSHGREGETQYF. The CDR3 DNA reads as TGTGCCAGCAGCTCTCACGGGAGGGAGGGAGAGACCCAGTACTTC. The full variable domain, in which reference TRBV7-2 and TRBJ2-5 provide the parts outside the CDR3, is GAGVSQSPSNKVTEKGKDVELRCDPISGHTALYWYRQSLGQGLEFLIYFQGNSAPDKSGLPSDRFSAERTGGSVSTLTIQRTQQEDSAVYLCASSSHGREGETQYFGPGTRLLVL.

The count of this clone is one. The V and J genes are TRBV5-4 and TRBJ1-5, with 7 bases that match TRBD1. The CDR3 loop spans 16 amino acids. Trimming at V came to 0 bases and at J to 2 bases, leaving 5 bases not matched to a gene. Germline V gene lookup returns CDR1 SGHNT and CDR2 YYREEE (reference sequence). The CDR3 spells CASSLGNGQGNQPQHF. CDR3 in DNA: TGTGCCAGCAGCTTGGGTAATGGACAGGGCAATCAGCCCCAGCATTTT.

The chain carries TRBV27 and TRBJ2-7; D unresolved. With 10 bases removed from V and 5 bases from J, the gap between germline ends came to 21 bases. The CDR3 spans 14 residues. Germline values: CDR1 MNHEY, CDR2 SMNVEV (reference sequence). CDR3 residues: CATLPIGSHDEQYF. The CDR3 nucleotides read TGTGCCACTCTACCTATCGGTTCGCACGACGAGCAGTACTTC.

A single count supports this clone. The chain has TRBV7-2 and TRBJ2-3, with 7 bases matching TRBD2. Trimming at V came to 1 base and at J to 6 bases, leaving 7 bases not matched to a gene. The germline gives CDR1 SGHTA, CDR2 FQGNSA. The CDR3 length is 15 residues. The CDR3 region has the DNA TGTGCCAGCAGCTTAGGCGCTAGCGGTTCCGATACGCAGTATTTT. Its translation is CASSLGASGSDTQYF.

As to this clone: The identical CDR3 is also encoded by other nucleotide sequences in the sample. The V and J genes are TRBV5-1 and TRBJ2-5; no clear D. Germline CDR1 SGHRS, CDR2 YFSETQ. This CDR3 has 14 amino acids. Trimming removed 0 bases at V and 3 bases at J, with 9 bases between. The CDR3 nucleotides read TGCGCCAGCAGCTTGGTGTCTGGTGAAGAGACCCAGTACTTC. Protein: CASSLVSGEETQYF.

Turning to this clone: The sample holds other DNA sequences that translate to the same CDR3. The chain uses TRBV28 and TRBJ1-4; TRBD1 matches 7 bases. This CDR3 spans 13 amino acids. J was trimmed by 8 bases and V by 2 bases; bases with no gene match: 2. Germline lookup yields CDR1 MDHEN and CDR2 SYDVKM. CDR3 in DNA: TGTGCCAGCAGTTTACCAGGGGGGGAAAAACTGTTTTTT. Its translation is CASSLPGGEKLFF.

V is TRBV11-2 and J is TRBJ2-3; 11 bases fit TRBD1. This CDR3 has 15 amino acids. The germline CDR1 and CDR2 sequences are SGHAT and FQNNGV. Unmatched junction bases numbered 8, after V lost 5 bases and J lost 7 bases. The CDR3 here is CASSPGTGGVNTQYF. CDR3 nucleotides: TGTGCCAGCAGCCCCGGGACAGGGGGTGTTAATACGCAGTATTTT. The full variable domain, with the rest looked up from reference TRBV11-2 and TRBJ2-3, is EAGVAQSPRYKIIEKRQSVAFWCNPISGHATLYWYQQILGQGPKLLIQFQNNGVVDDSQLPKDRFSAERLKGVDSTLKIQPAKLEDSAVYLCASSPGTGGVNTQYFGPGTRLTVL.

The CDR3 nucleotides are TGTGCCAGCAGTGGAGGGGGTTCAAGCAATCAGCCCCAGCATTTT. It translates to CASSGGGSSNQPQHF. J is TRBJ1-5 and V is TRBV7-2; D is possibly TRBD1 (6 bases). This CDR3 has 15 amino acids. V lost 6 bases to trimming and J lost 1 base, with 13 bases between them. Germline V gene lookup returns CDR1 SGHTA and CDR2 FQGNSA. Variable domain in full (rest from reference TRBV7-2 and TRBJ1-5): GAGVSQSPSNKVTEKGKDVELRCDPISGHTALYWYRQSLGQGLEFLIYFQGNSAPDKSGLPSDRFSAERTGGSVSTLTIQRTQQEDSAVYLCASSGGGSSNQPQHFGDGTRLSIL.

V gene TRBV5-5 combines with J gene TRBJ1-2; perhaps TRBD1 as D (5 bases). There are 17 residues in the CDR3. The germline CDR1 and CDR2 sequences are SGHKS and YYEKEE (reference sequence). Trimming cost V 4 bases and J 7 bases, with 26 bases left between them. The CDR3 nucleotides are TGTGCCAGCAGCCCGAGGGGCGGACTATTTTTACGGGCTGGCTACACCTTC. It codes for CASSPRGGLFLRAGYTF.

The CDR3 loop reads CASSSTGPIYNEQFF. Here the CDR3 DNA reads TGCGCCAGCAGCTCGACAGGGCCGATCTACAATGAGCAGTTCTTC. This chain links TRBV5-1 with TRBJ2-1; TRBD1 matches at 7 bases. Trimming removed 3 bases from V and 3 bases from J; junction bases left unmatched: 6. CDR3 size: 15 residues. The germline gives CDR1 SGHRS, CDR2 YFSETQ.

Remarks on this clone: Other DNA sequences within the sample encode an identical CDR3. The chain combines TRBV7-3 with TRBJ1-3; 8 bases match TRBD1. Germline trimming cut 3 bases from V and 4 bases from J; bases unmatched to any gene: 5. The CDR3 has 15 amino acids. Per the germline V gene, CDR1 is SGHTA and CDR2 is FQGTGA. The CDR3 DNA sequence: TGTGCCAGCAGCTTGTCAGGGGGCGCCGGAAACACCATATATTTT. It encodes CASSLSGGAGNTIYF.